The next 12 T cell receptor beta chains were all read from a single sample in a study of shared clonotypes between healthy human individuals. The data were produced by immunoSEQ multiplex PCR, yet TCRdb's version contains in-frame clones alone and is incomplete. Among hundreds of thousands of clones listed, more than 60% were seen once. The sequencing input was memory CD4+ T cells sorted from blood. Noted subset: CD45RA-negative fraction. These receptors all come from a man aged 25 to 45 in good health.

This clone was found a few times. V gene TRBV5-1 combines with J gene TRBJ2-1; D call uncertain. Germline CDR1 and CDR2: SGHRS and YFSETQ. The CDR3 is 11 residues long. Trimming took 4 bases from V and 4 from J, leaving 3 bases between them. DNA for the CDR3: TGCGCCAGCAGCGAATACAATGAGCAGTTCTTC. Amino acid sequence: CASSEYNEQFF.

V usage is TRBV6-1 and J usage is TRBJ2-2, with D maybe TRBD1 (5 bases). V lost 2 bases and J lost 0, with 10 bases in between. This CDR3 comprises 16 residues. Germline V gives CDR1 MNHNS, CDR2 SASEGT. CDR3: CASSERGNSNTGELFF. In DNA, the CDR3 is TGTGCCAGCAGTGAAAGGGGAAACTCGAACACCGGGGAGCTGTTTTTT.

The genes are TRBV29-1 and TRBJ2-1, with 9 bases identical to TRBD2. Germline CDR1 and CDR2: SQVTM and ANQGSEA. The CDR3 consists of 16 residues. J lost 6 bases, V lost 1 base, and 10 bases had no gene match. The CDR3 sequence: CSVEGVAGDFGNEQFF. The CDR3 DNA follows: TGCAGCGTTGAAGGGGTAGCGGGAGACTTTGGCAATGAGCAGTTCTTC.

This clone was seen only a few times. The chain links TRBV4-1 to TRBJ2-2, with 11 positions matching TRBD2. The germline CDR1 and CDR2 sequences are MGHRA and YSYEKL. Trimming at V came to 0 bases and at J to 6 bases, leaving 3 bases not matched to a gene. The CDR3 runs 16 residues. This chain's CDR3 is CASSQEGSGRAGELFF. The CDR3 bases are TGCGCCAGCAGCCAAGAAGGTAGCGGGAGGGCCGGGGAGCTGTTTTTT.

Turning to this clone: The sample holds other DNA sequences that translate to the same CDR3. The rearrangement joins TRBV19 to TRBJ2-7; 10 bases agree with TRBD2. Unmatched junction bases numbered 2, after V lost 1 base and J lost 2 bases. CDR1 is LNHDA, CDR2 SQIVND, per germline (reference sequence). This CDR3 has 15 residues. Here the CDR3 DNA reads TGTGCCAGTAGTATAGGTGGACTAGCGGCCTACGAGCAGTACTTC. Its protein is CASSIGGLAAYEQYF.

The chain combines TRBV2 with TRBJ1-1, with unresolved D. The germline gives CDR1 SNHLY, CDR2 FYNNEI. The CDR3 length is 13 residues. V was shortened by 5 bases and J by 0 bases, with 7 bases between the two germline ends. CDR3 in amino acids: CASSQTMNTEAFF. The DNA of the CDR3 is TGTGCCAGCAGTCAAACGATGAACACTGAAGCTTTCTTT.

This clone has a count of ten or more. V gene TRBV4-1 combines with J gene TRBJ2-3; D gene unclear. Looked up from germline, CDR1 is MGHRA and CDR2 is YSYEKL. Trimming removed 2 bases from V and 1 base from J, with 19 bases in between. The CDR3 runs 18 residues. DNA of the CDR3: TGCGCCAGCAGCCAAAAGTTCCCTCCGCTGTTGGGCACAGATACGCAGTATTTT. This encodes CASSQKFPPLLGTDTQYF.

J is TRBJ1-1 and V is TRBV28; 7 bases agree with TRBD1. Unmatched junction bases numbered 7, after V lost 5 bases and J lost 10 bases. CDR1 is MDHEN and CDR2 is SYDVKM in the germline V gene. CDR3 length equals 12 residues. This CDR3 is CASSGTGVSAFF. CDR3 DNA sequence: TGTGCCAGCAGTGGAACAGGGGTGTCAGCTTTCTTT. Full variable domain (rest looked up from reference TRBV28 and TRBJ1-1): DVKVTQSSRYLVKRTGEKVFLECVQDMDHENMFWYRQDPGLGLRLIYFSYDVKMKEKGDIPEGYSVSREKKERFSLILESASTNQTSMYLCASSGTGVSAFFGQGTRLTVV.

The rearrangement joins TRBV28 to TRBJ2-5, with unresolved D. The V gene lost 2 bases and the J gene lost 0 bases, with 10 bases spanning the gap. CDR3 length: 15 amino acids. The germline V gene encodes CDR1 MDHEN and CDR2 SYDVKM. CDR3 sequence (DNA): TGTGCCAGCAGTTTAGGGCAAGGGTACCAAGAGACCCAGTACTTC. Protein: CASSLGQGYQETQYF.

The chain recombines TRBV4-1 with TRBJ1-4; 8 bases align to TRBD1. Germline V gene sequence: CDR1 MGHRA, CDR2 YSYEKL. The CDR3 is 20 residues long. The V and J ends lost 1 base and 0 bases, in that order; junction bases with no gene match: 13. The CDR3 DNA reads as TGCGCCAGCAGCCAAGCGTCGGGCAGGGGGCGGAAAGCAACTAATGAAAAACTGTTTTTT. Residues: CASSQASGRGRKATNEKLFF.

This clone was recorded once. Other DNA sequences in the sample encode the same CDR3. The chain employs TRBV11-2 and TRBJ2-7; 10 bases line up with TRBD1. There are 15 residues in the CDR3. J lost 6 bases, V lost 5 bases, and 10 bases had no gene match. Germline V lookup: CDR1 SGHAT, CDR2 FQNNGV. The chain's CDR3 is CASSVGRDRGVEQYF. CDR3 DNA: TGTGCCAGCAGCGTGGGCCGGGACAGGGGCGTCGAGCAGTACTTC. The entire variable domain, with the rest obtained from reference TRBV11-2 and TRBJ2-7, is as follows: EAGVAQSPRYKIIEKRQSVAFWCNPISGHATLYWYQQILGQGPKLLIQFQNNGVVDDSQLPKDRFSAERLKGVDSTLKIQPAKLEDSAVYLCASSVGRDRGVEQYFGPGTRLTVT.

The chain joins TRBV29-1 to TRBJ2-3; maybe TRBD1 (7 bases). Trimming pared 4 bases from V and 6 bases from J, leaving 11 bases between. This CDR3 has 12 residues. CDR1 and CDR2 (germline): SQVTM, ANQGSEA. The chain's CDR3 is CSVARGRDTQYF. The CDR3 DNA follows: TGCAGCGTTGCCAGGGGGAGGGATACGCAGTATTTT.